These 15 T cell receptor beta chains came from one sample sequenced in a study of T cells expressing NK-cell markers. One entry per CDR3 protein, without DNA, is what TCRdb gives after re-calling the 5' RACE reads. This sample's table reports around 260,000 distinct CDR3 sequences. The source material was blood T cells: a sorted CD56 or NKG2C T cell subset, CD4+ or CD8+ T cells, or bulk PBMC T cells (not recorded which). Source of these receptors: a woman aged 18 to 75 in good health.

The J gene is TRBJ2-1, the V gene TRBV27; TCRdb's D call, TRBD1, is unchecked because there is no DNA. The CDR3 consists of 16 residues. Germline values: CDR1 MNHEY, CDR2 SMNVEV (reference sequence). CDR3: CATLGRPVSSYNEQFF.

The gene calls are TRBV29-1 and TRBJ1-2. Germline assignment: CDR1 SQVTM and CDR2 ANQGSEA. The CDR3 runs to 12 residues. This CDR3 is CSVESADYGYTF.

The chain joins TRBV29-1 to TRBJ1-1; the D call of TRBD1 rests on TCRdb alone, since no DNA is present to check it. Per germline, CDR1 SQVTM and CDR2 ANQGSEA. This CDR3 has 13 amino acids. The CDR3 sequence: CSVVVQGGTEAFF.

The chain uses TRBV10-3 and TRBJ1-4; TCRdb's D gene call, TRBD1, goes unchecked for lack of DNA. This CDR3 is built from 15 residues. From germline, CDR1 is ENHRY and CDR2 SYGVKD. CDR3 sequence reads: CAISETGQGYEKLFF.

V gene TRBV7-2 combines with J gene TRBJ2-5. The CDR3 has 14 residues. Germline CDR1 reads SGHTA; CDR2 reads FQGNSA. CDR3 amino acids: CASSLGSAPGTQYF.

The gene calls are TRBV5-1 and TRBJ1-6; with no DNA, the TCRdb D assignment of TRBD1 cannot be verified. Germline CDR1 SGHRS, CDR2 YFSETQ. The CDR3 extends over 14 amino acids. CDR3 protein: CASSPGQVGSPLHF.

CDR3 region: CASKVSDPVDIQYF. The genes are TRBV19 and TRBJ2-4. The germline CDR1 and CDR2 sequences are LNHDA and SQIVND (reference sequence). CDR3 length: 14 amino acids.

CDR3 region: CATSDFSDRGLGLAGELFF. The gene calls are TRBV24-1 and TRBJ2-2; TCRdb's D gene call, TRBD1, goes unchecked for lack of DNA. Per germline, CDR1 KGHDR and CDR2 SFDVKD. The CDR3 consists of 19 residues.

The V call is TRBV11-2, the J call TRBJ2-2; TCRdb's D gene call, TRBD1, goes unchecked for lack of DNA. The germline V gene encodes CDR1 SGHAT and CDR2 FQNNGV. The CDR3 sequence is 15 residues long. CDR3 residues: CASSLYRVGAGELFF. Full variable domain (rest looked up from reference TRBV11-2 and TRBJ2-2): EAGVAQSPRYKIIEKRQSVAFWCNPISGHATLYWYQQILGQGPKLLIQFQNNGVVDDSQLPKDRFSAERLKGVDSTLKIQPAKLEDSAVYLCASSLYRVGAGELFFGEGSRLTVL.

This chain joins TRBV29-1 and TRBJ1-2; TCRdb picks TRBD1, but there is no DNA to check that call. The V gene's germline CDR1 is SQVTM and CDR2 ANQGSEA. This CDR3 comprises 14 residues. The CDR3 protein is CSVPTRGLYYGYTF.

V gene TRBV6-1 combines with J gene TRBJ2-6. The CDR3 covers 15 residues. Per germline, CDR1 MNHNS and CDR2 SASEGT. The CDR3 is CASTLKSSGANVLTF.

The gene calls are TRBV12-3 or TRBV12-4 and TRBJ2-3; TCRdb's D call, TRBD2, is unchecked because there is no DNA. The CDR3 consists of 15 residues. CDR3 amino acids: CASSPRGSTADTQYF.

The CDR3: CSVLDRVNGYTF. This chain uses TRBV20-1 with TRBJ1-2; TCRdb's assignment of TRBD1 cannot be checked, as there is no DNA. Germline V gene sequence: CDR1 DFQATT, CDR2 SNEGSKA (reference sequence). This CDR3 has 12 residues.

The V call is TRBV11-2, the J call TRBJ1-2. The germline V gene encodes CDR1 SGHAT and CDR2 FQNNGV. CDR3 length equals 13 residues. CDR3: CASRPSLLYGYTF.

The rearrangement links TRBV12-3 or TRBV12-4 to TRBJ1-5. The CDR3 has 12 residues. The CDR3 is CASSTDNQPQHF.